This T cell receptor (beta chain) was sequenced for a study of T cells in Graves' hyperthyroidism and ophthalmopathy. This clonotype was found many times. The target antigen is unknown. Orbital computed tomography and thyroid ultrasound, together with serum TRAb and thyroxine and clinical symptoms, were used for diagnoses. The study, taken as a whole, reports: Ophthalmopathy stood apart from stable hyperthyroidism in a 13 V-J model. Prediction of ophthalmopathy progression came a median approximately 6.6 months pre-onset.

Unmatched junction bases numbered 6, after V lost 6 bases and J lost 5 bases. The germline V gene has CDR1 SEHNR and CDR2 FQNEAQ (reference sequence). The CDR3 loop spans 14 amino acids. The source material, RNA transcripts, was used to amplify TCR beta CDR3 regions. The primer set for the first-round RT-PCR of the TCR CDR3 was HTBI. TCRdb fed the multiplex PCR reads into MiXCR, producing one record per CDR3 protein. The table shows around 620,000 distinct CDR3 sequences, with 46% occurring only once. Sequenced input: peripheral blood or thyroid tissue (not recorded which). This receptor was obtained from an adult woman with Graves' disease, either hyperthyroidism or ophthalmopathy (not recorded which). The rearrangement joins TRBV7-9 to TRBJ1-2; 10 bases match TRBD1. Here the CDR3 reads CASSFPGQGYGYTF. The CDR3 coding sequence is TGTGCCAGCAGTTTCCCGGGACAGGGGTATGGCTACACCTTC.